These 11 T cell receptor beta chains originate from one sample sequenced in a study of shared clonotypes between healthy human individuals. Libraries were prepared by immunoSEQ multiplex PCR; TCRdb keeps only in-frame clonotypes and omits some of them. Here the sample spans around 2,100,000 clones, around 96% being singletons. It was CD45RO-negative cells, positively selected for CCR7, that made up naive CD8 cells, with terminally differentiated effector memory CD45RA+ cells excluded. What was sequenced was naive CD8+ T cells sorted from blood. Receptors originate from a man aged 18-30 years in good health.

This clone was seen more than once but under ten times. This chain connects TRBV7-9 to TRBJ1-2, with D unclear. The germline V and J ends were trimmed by 4 bases and 4 bases, with 13 bases remaining between them. Per germline, CDR1 SEHNR and CDR2 FQNEAQ (reference sequence). There are 14 residues in the CDR3. The CDR3 loop is CASSWTDTPYGYTF. The CDR3 region has the DNA TGTGCCAGCAGCTGGACTGACACTCCCTATGGCTACACCTTC.

To note about this clone: Other DNA sequences from this sample encode an identical CDR3 as well. The chain has TRBV19 and TRBJ1-6; D not resolved. Trimming left V 3 bases short and J 7 bases short, with 4 bases between. From germline, CDR1 is LNHDA and CDR2 SQIVND (reference sequence). The CDR3 length is 12 residues. CDR3 coding DNA: TGTGCCAGTAGTATTGAGAATTCACCCCTCCACTTT. Translation: CASSIENSPLHF.

The CDR3: CASSLETGAVETQYF. CDR3 coding DNA: TGTGCCAGCAGTCTCGAGACAGGGGCAGTGGAGACCCAGTACTTC. The chain combines TRBV6-5 with TRBJ2-5, with TRBD1 matching over 8 bases. The V gene end was trimmed by 5 bases and the J gene end by 5 bases; junction bases not matched to a gene: 10. In germline, CDR1 is MNHEY, CDR2 SVGAGI. The CDR3 has 15 residues.

For this clone: Other nucleotide sequences in the sample specify the same CDR3. The V gene is TRBV5-1, the J gene TRBJ1-1; no clear D gene. Germline V gene data show CDR1 as SGHRS and CDR2 as YFSETQ. The CDR3 runs to 13 residues. V lost 0 bases and J lost 2, with 5 bases in between. The CDR3 protein is CASSLEGNTEAFF. In DNA, the CDR3 is TGCGCCAGCAGCTTGGAGGGTAACACTGAAGCTTTCTTT. Drawing the rest from reference TRBV5-1 and TRBJ1-1, the complete variable domain is KAGVTQTPRYLIKTRGQQVTLSCSPISGHRSVSWYQQTPGQGLQFLFEYFSETQRNKGNFPGRFSGRQFSNSRSEMNVSTLELGDSALYLCASSLEGNTEAFFGQGTRLTVV.

This sequence joins TRBV10-2 and TRBJ2-1; D remains ambiguous. Per the germline V gene, CDR1 is WSHSY and CDR2 is SAAADI. Deletions cut 3 bases from V and 9 bases from J, with 3 bases between. There are 10 residues in the CDR3. This CDR3 reads CASSEGEQFF. The CDR3 DNA is TGCGCCAGCAGTGAAGGTGAGCAGTTCTTC.

J is TRBJ1-5 and V is TRBV19, with D hard to call. This CDR3 has 13 amino acids. The germline V gene has CDR1 LNHDA and CDR2 SQIVND (reference sequence). Trimming stripped 3 bases from V and 4 bases from J, with 7 bases between. CDR3 nucleotides: TGTGCCAGTAGTATGGCGGGAAATCAGCCCCAGCATTTT. Translated: CASSMAGNQPQHF.

Details on this clone: Other DNA sequences of this sample code for an identical CDR3. The J gene is TRBJ2-2, the V gene TRBV28; 7 nucleotides align to TRBD1. The germline gives CDR1 MDHEN, CDR2 SYDVKM. J was trimmed by 0 bases and V by 4 bases; bases with no gene match: 2. The CDR3 has 15 residues. CDR3 loop: CASSYRGPNTGELFF. CDR3 coding DNA: TGTGCCAGCAGTTACAGGGGACCGAACACCGGGGAGCTGTTTTTT.

V is TRBV2 and J is TRBJ2-7; weak D call: TRBD1 (6 bases). Trimming removed 2 bases at V and 3 bases at J, with 11 bases between. Germline V gene data show CDR1 as SNHLY and CDR2 as FYNNEI. The CDR3 has 14 residues. In DNA, the CDR3 is TGTGCCAGCAGTGAATTCCCGGGACACTACGAGCAGTACTTC. It is translated as CASSEFPGHYEQYF.

The chain joins TRBV4-1 to TRBJ1-1; 9 bases line up with TRBD1. V gave up 4 bases and J gave up 0 bases; unmatched junction bases: 6. Germline loops: CDR1 MGHRA, CDR2 YSYEKL. CDR3 length: 16 amino acids. The CDR3 sequence: CASSLRDRVMNTEAFF. The CDR3 DNA sequence: TGCGCCAGCAGCCTAAGGGACAGGGTCATGAACACTGAAGCTTTCTTT.

The gene calls are TRBV2 and TRBJ2-3, with D perhaps matching TRBD1 (6 bases). Deletions cut 2 bases from V and 2 bases from J, with 11 bases between. Germline V gene sequence: CDR1 SNHLY, CDR2 FYNNEI. The CDR3 contains 15 residues. The CDR3 DNA reads as TGTGCCAGCAGTGAAACAGGGTCAGTCACAGATACGCAGTATTTT. Translated: CASSETGSVTDTQYF.

This rearrangement joins TRBV4-1 to TRBJ2-7; D gene unclear. Looked up from germline, CDR1 is MGHRA and CDR2 is YSYEKL. V was clipped by 1 base and J by 2 bases, with 12 bases between them. The CDR3 is 15 amino acids. CDR3: CASSQGINGTYEQYF. The DNA of the CDR3 is TGCGCCAGCAGCCAAGGGATCAACGGTACCTACGAGCAGTACTTC.